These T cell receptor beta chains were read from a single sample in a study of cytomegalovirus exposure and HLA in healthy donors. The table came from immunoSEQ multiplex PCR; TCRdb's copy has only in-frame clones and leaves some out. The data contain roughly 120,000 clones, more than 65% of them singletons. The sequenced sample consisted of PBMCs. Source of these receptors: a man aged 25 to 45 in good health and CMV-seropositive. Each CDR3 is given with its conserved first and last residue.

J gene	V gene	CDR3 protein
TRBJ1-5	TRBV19	CASTQQGKEPQHF
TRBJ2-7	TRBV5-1	CASSFAQGGYEQYF
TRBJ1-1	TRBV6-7	CASSYPGLNTEAFF
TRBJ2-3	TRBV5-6	CASRSQLPGDTQYF
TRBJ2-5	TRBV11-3	CASSVWTGPSWETQYF
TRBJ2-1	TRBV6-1	CASSEVQGAERDEQFF
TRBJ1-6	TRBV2	CASSEQGRAPLHF
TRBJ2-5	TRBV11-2	CASSLGAGGLGTQYF
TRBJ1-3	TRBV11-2	CASSRTGNAGNTIYF
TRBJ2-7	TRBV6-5	CGAGGPWEQYF
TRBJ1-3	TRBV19	CASKDRGPGNTIYF
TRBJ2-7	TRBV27	CASSLPGNEQYF
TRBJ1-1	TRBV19	CASTGTAQAFF
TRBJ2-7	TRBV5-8	CASSLRGVDEQYF
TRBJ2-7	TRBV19	CASSHQRGGHEQYF
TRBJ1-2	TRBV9	CASSSTGLGYTF
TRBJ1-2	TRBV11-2	CASSPTGLDYGYTF
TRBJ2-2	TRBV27	CASRMGSGANTGELFF
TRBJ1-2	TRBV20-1	CSARGNELTF
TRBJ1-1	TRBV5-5	CASSLAGNTEAFF
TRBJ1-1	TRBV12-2	CASRFGGGVSTEAFF
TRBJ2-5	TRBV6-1	CASSSFETQYF
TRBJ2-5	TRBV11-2	CASTVDRGRDQYF
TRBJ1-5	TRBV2	CATQAFDSNQPQHF
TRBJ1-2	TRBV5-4	CASSLGLQGRGYTF
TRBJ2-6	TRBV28	CASSLGGAGANVLTF
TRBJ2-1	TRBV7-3	CASSLWGGDNEQFF
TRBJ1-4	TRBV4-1	CASSLRSDLGEKLFF
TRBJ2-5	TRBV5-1	CASSPCRGSLETQYF
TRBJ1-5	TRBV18	CASSPSSRAGNQPQHF